This T cell receptor beta chain was observed in a study of blood T cell repertoires in COVID-19 (dated by TCRdb to the early 2020s). Looking at the study overall: Samples covering the acute and convalescent phases of COVID-19 were provided by collaborators in the United States, Italy and Spain. Where available, HLA class I and class II types were obtained from metadata supplied by the sample provider rather than from assay-based typing. A de-identified subject ID, COVID-19 status, age in years and sex were almost always included in the sample metadata. The repertoires were made available in a free public database intended to serve as a resource for research on the immune response to SARS-CoV-2. The samples were drawn from the first 160 participants of the ongoing ImmuneRACE study and from under 1,500 subjects provided by 6 global collaborators. The dataset comprised deeply sampled blood TCRbeta repertoires from subjects exposed to, actively infected with, or recovered from COVID-19. The material from the prospective study consisted of cDNA or gDNA derived from T cells, B-cell-depleted T cells, or PBMCs.

Collaborating institutions collected whole blood in K2EDTA tubes following their own protocols. For TCRbeta analysis, collaborator samples were shipped as frozen whole blood, as isolated PBMCs, or as DNA extracted from either sample type. Worth noting for this clone: The antigen it recognizes is unknown. Base qualities are not provided; no much larger clone lies one nucleotide away.

General conclusions and limits of the study: The amount of clinical and demographic metadata varied by source and participant and was provided uncurated.

Unmatched junction bases come to 8, with V trimmed by 4 bases and J by 5 bases. From cysteine to phenylalanine, the CDR3 is 15 amino acids long. Only the CDR3 DNA stays, 45 bases, in frame from base 1. The CDR1 and CDR2 encoded by the germline V gene are SQVTM and ANQGSEA. TCRbeta CDR3 regions were amplified from genomic DNA by means of the immunoSEQ Assay, a bias-controlled multiplex PCR. The published analysis was carried out like this. Nucleated cell counts per sample were estimated from amplification of reference gene primers within the assay. Sequence reads were collapsed and filtered to measure the absolute abundance of every unique TCRbeta CDR3 rearrangement. For each sample, productive Simpson clonality was calculated as the square root of Simpson's diversity index across productive rearrangements. TCRdb stores this immuneACCESS table with in-frame sequences only. Part of the clones is absent; in the studies checked, under half of the shortfall reflects unresolved V genes, and no reason is known for the rest. The V and J calls and the clone size are those of that table, but D and trimming were determined from the DNA. The sample yields tens of thousands of clones; more than 80% were counted once. The ten largest clones take up 5.1% of the sample.

This sequence uses TRBV29-1 and TRBJ1-1, and TRBD1 matches 12 of the central bases. Material: peripheral blood. The sequence derives from a man older than 75 with acute or convalescent COVID-19. The nucleotide sequence is TGCAGCGTTGTGGGACAGGGGGCTGGTCTAACTGAAGCTTTCTTT. This gives the protein CSVVGQGAGLTEAFF.